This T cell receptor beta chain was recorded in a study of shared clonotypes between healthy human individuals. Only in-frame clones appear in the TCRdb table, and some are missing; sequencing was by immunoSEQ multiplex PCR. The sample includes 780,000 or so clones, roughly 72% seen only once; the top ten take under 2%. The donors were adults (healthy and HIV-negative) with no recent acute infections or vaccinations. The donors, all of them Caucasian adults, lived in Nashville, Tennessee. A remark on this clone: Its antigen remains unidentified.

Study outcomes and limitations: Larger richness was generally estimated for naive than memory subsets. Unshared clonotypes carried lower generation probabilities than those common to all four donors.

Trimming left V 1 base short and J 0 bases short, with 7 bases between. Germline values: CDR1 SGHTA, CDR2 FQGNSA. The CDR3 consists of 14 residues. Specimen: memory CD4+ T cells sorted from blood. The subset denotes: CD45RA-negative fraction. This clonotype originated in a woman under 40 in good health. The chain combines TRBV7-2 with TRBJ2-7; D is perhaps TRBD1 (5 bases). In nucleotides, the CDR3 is TGTGCCAGCAGCTTAGACAGGCGCTCCTACGAGCAGTACTTC. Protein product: CASSLDRRSYEQYF.